This TCR beta chain was retrieved from a study of CD8+ T cells in alopecia areata. About this clone itself: Antigen: not known.

Notes on the study in general: Tofacitinib did not eliminate many expanded lesional clones from scalp or blood. Having just one nonresponder leaves the connection between baseline CD8+ expansion and response unresolved.

CDR1 and CDR2 (germline): MNHEY, SMNVEV (reference sequence). The CDR3 totals 13 residues. Trimming stripped 0 bases from V and 7 bases from J, with 9 bases between. Following RNA extraction, reverse transcription yielded cDNA that acted as the sequencing template. Only in-frame clones appear in the TCRdb table, and some are missing; sequencing was by immunoSEQ multiplex PCR. The table records roughly 120,000 clones, 50% to 75% of them present only once. Treatment denoted: oral pan-JAK inhibitor, 5-10 mg twice daily. The receptor comes from a human donor with alopecia areata. The chain combines TRBV27 with TRBJ1-1, with D unresolved. The material sequenced was CD8+ T cells sorted from blood, taken at week 4, from a patient treated with tofacitinib. The CDR3 bases are TGTGCCAGCAGTTTATCGAGAGACCATGAAGCTTTCTTT. Translating it yields CASSLSRDHEAFF.